These 19 T cell receptor beta chains share one sample of origin, sequenced in a study of shared clonotypes between healthy human individuals. Repertoires were generated with immunoSEQ multiplex PCR, while TCRdb's copy carries only in-frame clones and drops some. The sample shows over a million clones, around 98% of them seen only once. Sequencing was performed on naive CD4+ T cells sorted from blood. Subset of the sample: CD45RA+ positively selected. These receptors were taken from a man aged 25 to 45 in good health.

V usage is TRBV29-1 and J usage is TRBJ2-5, with TRBD1 as a possible D gene (6 bases). The CDR3 spans 12 residues. CDR1 SQVTM and CDR2 ANQGSEA come from the germline V gene. The ends were cut back, 6 bases at V and 3 bases at J, with 11 bases in the middle. CDR3 amino acids: CSVFKGEETQYF. The CDR3 DNA is TGCAGCGTCTTCAAGGGGGAAGAGACCCAGTACTTC.

The chain couples TRBV28 to TRBJ2-3; 9 positions agree with TRBD1. Germline V gene data show CDR1 as MDHEN and CDR2 as SYDVKM. CDR3 size: 15 residues. Unmatched junction bases numbered 7, after V lost 6 bases and J lost 3 bases. The CDR3 protein is CASSPPGTGTDTQYF. The CDR3 coding sequence is TGTGCCAGCAGCCCTCCAGGGACAGGGACAGATACGCAGTATTTT.

The chain combines TRBV5-4 with TRBJ2-3; D gene ambiguous. Trimming shortened V by 6 bases and J by 2 bases, and 13 bases separated the two germline ends. Germline V gene lookup returns CDR1 SGHNT and CDR2 YYREEE (reference sequence). The CDR3 runs to 14 residues. CDR3 amino acids: CASNHRRDTDTQYF. CDR3 coding DNA: TGTGCCAGCAACCACCGGCGAGACACAGATACGCAGTATTTT.

The sample holds one count of this clone. The rearrangement uses TRBV15 and TRBJ1-3; D not certain. CDR1 and CDR2 (germline): LNHNV, YYDKDF (reference sequence). The V end lost 5 bases, the J end lost 4 bases, and 9 bases lay between the germline ends. This CDR3 contains 13 residues. The CDR3 DNA sequence: TGTGCCACCAGCCTAAGGGTAGGAAACACCATATATTTT. Residues: CATSLRVGNTIYF.

The table lists this clone with a count of one. CDR3 in DNA: TGTGCCAGCAGTGAAGAAGGGGGCAGCAATCAGCCCCAGCATTTT. Its translation is CASSEEGGSNQPQHF. The chain joins TRBV6-1 to TRBJ1-5; 7 bases are shared with TRBD1. V was pared by 1 base and J by 1 base, with 1 base of the junction left unmatched. The CDR3 is made up of 15 amino acids. CDR1 is MNHNS, CDR2 SASEGT, per germline.

This chain joins TRBV7-9 and TRBJ1-5; 9 bases agree with TRBD1. Germline lookup yields CDR1 SEHNR and CDR2 FQNEAQ (reference sequence). The V gene end was trimmed by 2 bases and the J gene end by 4 bases; junction bases not matched to a gene: 6. The CDR3 runs 16 residues. The CDR3 is CASSLQQGARNQPQHF. The CDR3, as DNA: TGTGCCAGCAGCTTACAACAGGGGGCGCGGAATCAGCCCCAGCATTTT.

V is TRBV7-9 and J is TRBJ2-7, with 8 nucleotides matching TRBD1. The junction had 15 bases not matched to a gene; V was cut back by 2 bases and J by 9 bases. Germline loops: CDR1 SEHNR, CDR2 FQNEAQ (reference sequence). This CDR3 is 16 amino acids long. The CDR3 nucleotides read TGTGCCAGCAGCTTAATCAAGACAGGGGAGGAGCGAGTGCAGTACTTC. Its translation is CASSLIKTGEERVQYF.

The chain has TRBV7-8 and TRBJ2-5, with a weak D call TRBD2 (6 bases). This CDR3 is 15 amino acids long. CDR1 is SGHVS and CDR2 is FQNEAQ in the germline V gene. Deletions cut 5 bases from V and 5 bases from J, with 18 bases between. The CDR3 region has the DNA TGTGCCAGCAGCCCTTCGGAGGGCCGATGGGAGACCCAGTACTTC. This codes for CASSPSEGRWETQYF.

V gene TRBV28 combines with J gene TRBJ2-7, with D tentatively TRBD1 or TRBD2 (7 bases each). V was pared by 5 bases and J by 2 bases, with 19 bases between. Per the germline V gene, CDR1 is MDHEN and CDR2 is SYDVKM. The length of the CDR3 is 16 residues. Here the CDR3 reads CASSPGGGMKPYEQYF. The CDR3 DNA reads as TGTGCCAGCAGTCCAGGGGGGGGTATGAAACCCTACGAGCAGTACTTC.

The chain combines TRBV7-2 with TRBJ2-7, with 8 bases matching TRBD1. Per the germline V gene, CDR1 is SGHTA and CDR2 is FQGNSA. The CDR3 contains 16 residues. Trimming removed 5 bases from V and 1 base from J; junction bases left unmatched: 10. CDR3 amino acids: CASSPQGAGTSYEQYF. CDR3 DNA sequence: TGTGCCAGCAGCCCCCAGGGGGCCGGAACATCCTACGAGCAGTACTTC.

The chain links TRBV5-1 to TRBJ2-2; the match to TRBD1 covers 7 bases. Germline trimming cut 2 bases from V and 6 bases from J; bases unmatched to any gene: 1. Germline V gene sequence: CDR1 SGHRS, CDR2 YFSETQ. The CDR3 contains 13 residues. DNA of the CDR3: TGCGCCAGCAGCTTAAGGGGGCCCGGGGAGCTGTTTTTT. Its protein is CASSLRGPGELFF.

The V and J genes are TRBV6-5 and TRBJ1-1; D is perhaps TRBD1 (6 bases). CDR3 length equals 11 residues. Deletions cut 8 bases from V and 8 bases from J, with 12 bases between. Looked up from germline, CDR1 is MNHEY and CDR2 is SVGAGI. CDR3 amino acids: CASWGGHEAFF. DNA of the CDR3: TGTGCCAGCTGGGGGGGGCACGAAGCTTTCTTT.

The gene calls are TRBV4-1 and TRBJ2-1, with D maybe TRBD2 (5 bases). Trimming took 3 bases from V and 7 from J, leaving 10 bases between them. Germline CDR1 reads MGHRA; CDR2 reads YSYEKL. This CDR3 contains 13 residues. CDR3 in amino acids: CASSHPGVNEQFF. DNA for the CDR3: TGCGCCAGCAGCCACCCCGGGGTGAATGAGCAGTTCTTC.

The chain is built from TRBV7-2 and TRBJ1-2; D gene unclear. CDR1 and CDR2 (germline): SGHTA, FQGNSA. This CDR3 has 13 amino acids. Trimming pared 2 bases from V and 3 bases from J, leaving 7 bases between. The CDR3 sequence: CASSLNTYYGYTF. The CDR3 DNA reads TGTGCCAGCAGCTTAAACACCTACTATGGCTACACCTTC.

In DNA form, the CDR3 reads TGTGCCAGCAGCTTAAGTGTGGGAGGGCCGTTTACAGATACGCAGTATTTT. This codes for CASSLSVGGPFTDTQYF. The chain is built from TRBV13 and TRBJ2-3; the match to TRBD2 covers 7 bases. The junction had 11 bases not matched to a gene; V was cut back by 2 bases and J by 3 bases. CDR1 is PRHDT, CDR2 FYEKMQ, per germline (reference sequence). CDR3 length: 17 amino acids.

The CDR3 loop is CASSVERLGTAGELFF. In DNA, the CDR3 is TGTGCCAGCAGCGTAGAGCGGTTGGGGACCGCCGGGGAGCTGTTTTTT. The J gene is TRBJ2-2, the V gene TRBV9, with D perhaps assigned TRBD1 or TRBD2 (5 bases each). The CDR3 is 16 amino acids. Trimming removed 0 bases at V and 6 bases at J, with 15 bases between. CDR1 and CDR2 from the germline V gene are SGDLS and YYNGEE.

This chain uses TRBV7-2 with TRBJ2-5, with D tentatively TRBD2 (6 bases). The CDR3 is 16 amino acids. Between the trimmed V and J ends, which lost 5 bases and 5 bases, there was a span of 21 bases. Germline CDR1 and CDR2: SGHTA and FQGNSA. Here the CDR3 reads CASSPGARLVRETQYF. Here the CDR3 DNA reads TGTGCCAGCAGCCCCGGGGCACGACTAGTTCGGGAGACCCAGTACTTC.

The rearrangement uses TRBV5-1 and TRBJ2-7; D remains unclear. V gave up 1 base and J gave up 3 bases, with 8 bases separating them. Germline V gene sequence: CDR1 SGHRS, CDR2 YFSETQ. This CDR3 has 13 amino acids. The CDR3 reads CASSLLPNYEQYF. The CDR3 DNA reads as TGCGCCAGCAGCTTGCTCCCGAACTACGAGCAGTACTTC.

This clone was counted once. The chain recombines TRBV2 with TRBJ1-1, with a tentative D call TRBD1 (6 bases). V shed 3 bases and J shed 10 bases, with 12 bases lying between them. The CDR3 extends over 12 amino acids. Germline CDR1 is SNHLY and CDR2 is FYNNEI. CDR3 sequence reads: CASSDHGGRAFF. The CDR3 DNA follows: TGTGCCAGCAGTGATCATGGGGGGCGAGCTTTCTTT. Full variable domain (remainder filled in from reference TRBV2 and TRBJ1-1): EPEVTQTPSHQVTQMGQEVILRCVPISNHLYFYWYRQILGQKVEFLVSFYNNEISEKSEIFDDQFSVERPDGSNFTLKIRSTKLEDSAMYFCASSDHGGRAFFGQGTRLTVV.